The present TCR beta chain was sequenced within a study of T cells after yellow fever vaccination. V lost 6 bases, J lost 0 bases, and 12 bases lay in between. The germline gives CDR1 DFQATT, CDR2 SNEGSKA (reference sequence). This CDR3 is built from 14 residues. This clonotype was observed a few times. Researchers made TCR cDNA using 5'RACE template switching, and this step added a universal primer site and UMIs. TCRdb recomputed calls from the 5' RACE reads with MiXCR, one row per CDR3 protein. The sample holds nearly 550,000 distinct CDR3 sequences, roughly 19% seen once. V and J are TRBV20-1 and TRBJ2-1; D remains unclear. This TCR was sampled from a man younger than 40 who received the YFV17D yellow fever vaccine. The starting material was PBMCs, obtained 15 days after the yellow fever booster vaccination. The CDR3 DNA sequence: TGCAGTGCAAGGAACCCAAGCTCCTACAATGAGCAGTTCTTC. Translating gives CSARNPSSYNEQFF.